One T cell receptor beta chain is described in this entry. This clone was seen more than once but under ten times. Its antigen specificity is not known. No per-base quality is available; no much larger clone lies one base away. The cohort comprised fewer than 750 healthy bone marrow donors. At the time of sampling, every cohort member was nominally healthy, though immune exposures that went unrecorded were likely present. The donor tested CMV seronegative, placing the donor among the 350 to 400 seronegative members of the cohort. Each donor provided a peripheral blood sample, and peripheral blood mononuclear cells were used for TCR beta sequencing. Genomic DNA extraction from the blood cell samples was performed with the Qiagen DNeasy Blood Extraction Kit. Libraries were prepared through the immunoSEQ multiplex PCR assay. The multiplex PCR relied on a mix of 60 forward primers for TCR Vbeta segments and 13 reverse primers for TCR Jbeta segments. A multiplex PCR assay on genomic DNA amplified the CDR3 region of rearranged TCR beta genes. Amplified TCR beta libraries were sequenced as 87-base-pair reads on the Illumina HiSeq System. The source study handled its data this way. Across the roughly 600 repertoires, a later analysis counted some 81 million unique TCR beta chains, roughly 11 million of which were shared by at least two donors. Raw reads were error-corrected and collapsed into unique sequences with a nearest-neighbor algorithm that merged closely related sequences to remove PCR and sequencing errors. Alignment of CDR3 sequences to IMGT reference sequences was used to assign V, D and J gene segments. Each retained sequence needed at least a six-nucleotide match to both a V gene segment and a J gene segment. A rearrangement was called productive if the CDR3 had no stop codons and remained in frame with V and J, and every other rearrangement was called non-productive. Following IMGT convention, CDR3 was defined as the stretch from the second conserved V-encoded cysteine to the conserved J-encoded phenylalanine. Sequences without an unambiguous match to a single V gene segment were excluded from the earlier analysis of several hundred of the donors. An earlier analysis of approximately 590 of the donors called V segments functional above 56.7% productive rearrangements and segregating when the between-donor standard deviation exceeded 5%. To diagnose cytomegalovirus status from the catalog of TCR beta chain sequences, a statistical classification framework was built. In a later analysis, TCR nucleotide sequences were compared against IMGT/GENE-DB human TR gene sequences so that V and J genes could be assigned. A later analysis assigned CDR3 sequences and most-parsimonious VDJ recombination scenarios with the TCRdist pipeline. In a later analysis, each TCR beta chain was defined by its CDR3 amino acid sequence together with its V-gene family, and reads without a unique V-gene family were excluded. As a way to deal with suspected cross-contamination and a sequencing artifact, a later analysis dropped 450 to 600 nucleotide sequences that were highly shared and had low generation probability. For each public chain, a later analysis derived a clonal expansion index from normalized ranks of inferred template counts within each repertoire. In a later analysis, generation probabilities were computed using a VDJ recombination model fitted to out-of-frame rearrangements, and the results were checked against IGoR. A later analysis scored TCR-TCR, TCR-HLA and TCR-CMV co-occurrence with hypergeometric tests, applying a repertoire-size bias correction to TCR pairs. To estimate false discovery rates, a later analysis permuted the HLA or CMV assignments 20 times. In a later analysis, co-occurring TCRs were grouped using DBSCAN, with TCRdist sequence similarity added in when clustering inside HLA-allele-positive subsets. Repertoires with fewer than 30,000 or more than 120,000 public chains, plus five repertoires with anomalous nucleotide sharing, were excluded from co-occurrence clustering. TCRdb holds this immuneACCESS table with in-frame rearrangements only. Some clones are missing; in checked studies, unresolved V genes explain under half, and the rest has no known cause. D and trimming come from the DNA, and the V and J calls and clone size come from that table. Present in this sample are tens of thousands of clones, 79% of which were seen just once. The leading ten clones occupy approximately 3% of the sample.

Spanning cysteine to phenylalanine, the CDR3 consists of 16 amino acids. The sequence is cut down to CDR3 DNA, 48 bases in frame from base 1. Unmatched junction bases come to 10, with V trimmed by 2 bases and J by 6 bases. For CDR1 and CDR2, the germline V gene (reference sequence) lists MNHNY and SVGAGI. This record belongs to a study of cytomegalovirus exposure and HLA in healthy donors (TCRdb year 2017). Notes on the research overall: In an earlier analysis of 587 of the donors, roughly 300 Gb of sequence data and just under 120 million unique TCR beta sequences from 180 million or so T cells were reported. Roughly 300 gigabases of sequencing data and tens of millions of unique TCR sequences were included in an early release covering several hundred HLA-typed donors. Of the approximately 370 genotyped donors, 65% to 90% were placed in the genetic ancestry cluster associated with self-reported Caucasian donors. The study aimed to test whether signatures of past pathogen exposure could be identified by cataloging public T cell receptors. Using immunosequencing, the study profiled T cell repertoires from about 620 subjects and related those repertoires to cytomegalovirus serostatus. A separate validation cohort of more than 100 different subjects was used in addition to the 666-subject first cohort. To predict cytomegalovirus infection status, the study brought together high-throughput TCR immunosequencing, statistical association of individual TCRs with disease status, and machine learning. A later analysis re-analyzed previously published TCR beta repertoires from 600 to 850 donors and added high-resolution HLA genotyping to study TCR occurrence patterns. The later analysis used no new phenotypic data to find candidate immune exposures, relying instead on TCR beta sequences and their occurrence across donors. An earlier analysis of some 500 of the donors used high-throughput TCR beta sequencing to judge whether each TCR beta V gene segment behaved as functional or pseudogenic. Donor age, sex, ethnicity and CMV serostatus were compiled alongside the repertoire data. Genome-wide SNP genotypes for about three fifths of the roughly 700 donors were used in a later genetic analysis, which treated that subset as a discovery cohort. All discovery cohort repertoires had been generated on a single sequencing platform. HLA typing included class I and class II loci at four-digit resolution. The number of donors typed differed by locus, with roughly 620-640 for A, B, C, DRB1 and DQB1, roughly 520 for DQA1, 606 for DPA1, and around 460 for DPB1. Because of strong linkage in the cohort, roughly five DR-DQ haplotypes were treated as single units for association and clustering. Among about 400 genotyped donors of the cohort, an average of around 250,000 unique TCR beta nucleotide sequences was sequenced per donor, of which roughly 17% were non-productive.

Overall study results and their limits: Some IMGT-functional V segments, including TRBV6-2 and TRBV6-3, could not be told apart with the 87-base-pair reads, so those segments were excluded. This cohort had only TCR beta chains sequenced, and the lack of alpha or paired-chain data limited which features could be detected. A further reported finding was that TCR beta sequences accurately predicted the HLA-A and HLA-B alleles for most subjects in the first cohort. According to the authors, the approach could potentially be generalized to other disease states and immunological phenotypes. In a later analysis, the rate of TCR association differed among HLA loci, with DRB1 alleles having the most associated TCRs and HLA-C alleles having the fewest. Linkage disequilibrium might explain the correlated functional status among segregating V segments, but an unknown experimental factor could not be ruled out. In both the original and validation cohorts, the classifier was reported to diagnose cytomegalovirus status with high specificity and sensitivity. A later analysis found that HLA-associated TCR beta chains were more clonally expanded and had lower generation probabilities than equally common non-associated chains. In a later analysis, 16,951 TCR beta sequences were associated with specific HLA alleles at a false discovery rate of 0.05. When HLA alleles, especially DR and DQ, strongly co-occurred, attributing TCR associations to individual alleles was difficult. A later analysis found that most CMV-associated TCR beta chains appeared HLA-restricted, with HLA associations seemingly driven largely by CMV exposure. Broadly in line with IMGT annotations, most TCR beta V segments showed up in productive rearrangements about 90% or about 30% of the time in an earlier analysis of roughly 590 of the donors. Because counts were too low, about 15 rarely observed V segments, including chromosome 9 orphons, were left out of the earlier analysis of 587 of the donors. In the study, 150 to 200 TCR beta chains were listed as associated with cytomegalovirus. A cluster of highly shared sequence variants was judged likely to be a technical artifact of the sequencing pipeline. In a later genetic analysis, a missense DCLRE1C variant was associated with V-gene and J-gene trimming of TCR beta chains, and the association was replicated in an independent cohort. For the cohort, immune exposure information was limited to CMV serostatus. Compared with the approximately 700-donor mean, donors in an Asian-associated ancestry cluster had fewer N-insertions in productive TCRs, according to a later genetic analysis. HLA typing was unavailable for some donors at each locus, so association tests used only the typed subset. Three of the identified cytomegalovirus-associated TCR beta chains were confirmed in vitro to be specific for cytomegalovirus antigens. A later analysis reported that several top co-occurrence clusters appeared linked to parvovirus B19, influenza, CMV and Epstein-Barr virus. Sequencing depth was assumed to be roughly uniform across donors in the presence/absence analyses, though that assumption may not hold. While some public TCRs were present in many individuals, most TCR sequences turned up only very rarely across donors.

This TCR derives from a man between 25 and 39 years old in good health and CMV-seronegative. Sequencing was performed on PBMCs. The sequence links TRBV6-6 to TRBJ1-2; TRBD1 agrees with 9 junctional bases. The CDR3 protein: CASSYPSGTGKDGYTF. The DNA sequence is given as TGTGCCAGCAGTTACCCTTCCGGGACAGGGAAGGATGGCTACACCTTC.